Listed below are T cell receptor beta chains from one sample, sequenced in a study of T cell responses to AZD1222 COVID-19 vaccine. The method was immunoSEQ multiplex PCR; TCRdb's version includes in-frame clones alone and lacks a portion of them. The sample holds about 83,000 clones, roughly 88% seen once. The source material was peripheral blood, sampled on day 0 of AZD1222 vaccination. Receptors originate from an adult in good health. CDR3s include the opening cysteine and the closing phenylalanine or tryptophan. Fields, in order: clone size, V gene, D gene, J gene, CDR3 protein, CDR3 DNA. D genes are given only for firm matches. Clone size is shown for a subset of rows, as once, few, many or a class of expanded clone.

clone_size: -; v_call: TRBV6-2/TRBV6-3; d_call: TRBD1; j_call: TRBJ1-1; cdr3_aa: CASSQQGAMTEAFF; cdr3_nt: TGTGCCAGCAGTCAACAGGGGGCGATGACTGAAGCTTTCTTT
clone_size: -; v_call: TRBV2; d_call: -; j_call: TRBJ1-1; cdr3_aa: CASSLIRSDGKAFF; cdr3_nt: TGTGCCAGCAGCCTGATAAGATCCGATGGGAAAGCTTTCTTT
clone_size: -; v_call: TRBV30; d_call: TRBD1; j_call: TRBJ1-2; cdr3_aa: CAWSVGLTGGVGYTF; cdr3_nt: TGTGCCTGGAGTGTGGGGCTGACAGGGGGTGTTGGCTACACCTTC
clone_size: -; v_call: TRBV10-1; d_call: TRBD2; j_call: TRBJ2-1; cdr3_aa: CASSDPGAGGFEQFF; cdr3_nt: TGCGCCAGCAGTGACCCGGGAGCGGGAGGATTCGAGCAGTTCTTC
clone_size: -; v_call: TRBV28; d_call: -; j_call: TRBJ2-5; cdr3_aa: CASSLFLVNRETQYF; cdr3_nt: TGTGCCAGCAGTTTATTCCTGGTAAACCGAGAGACCCAGTACTTC
clone_size: -; v_call: TRBV29-1; d_call: TRBD1; j_call: TRBJ2-5; cdr3_aa: CSVVDRANQETQYF; cdr3_nt: TGCAGCGTCGTGGACAGGGCAAACCAAGAGACCCAGTACTTC
clone_size: -; v_call: TRBV29-1; d_call: -; j_call: TRBJ1-3; cdr3_aa: CSVEGGTGGASGNTIYF; cdr3_nt: TGCAGCGTTGAAGGGGGTACAGGAGGGGCCTCTGGAAACACCATATATTTT
clone_size: -; v_call: TRBV11-2; d_call: TRBD1; j_call: TRBJ2-7; cdr3_aa: CASSRTGEYEQYF; cdr3_nt: TGTGCCAGCAGCCGAACAGGGGAGTACGAGCAGTACTTC
clone_size: -; v_call: TRBV11-3; d_call: TRBD2; j_call: TRBJ2-1; cdr3_aa: CASSPRGLAGIGEQFF; cdr3_nt: TGTGCCAGCAGCCCTCGAGGACTAGCCGGTATAGGTGAGCAGTTCTTC
clone_size: -; v_call: TRBV14; d_call: TRBD2; j_call: TRBJ2-1; cdr3_aa: CASSQVGRAVYNEQFF; cdr3_nt: TGTGCCAGCAGCCAAGTAGGGAGGGCGGTTTACAATGAGCAGTTCTTC
clone_size: -; v_call: TRBV2; d_call: -; j_call: TRBJ2-2; cdr3_aa: CASTGMSGELFF; cdr3_nt: TGTGCCAGCACAGGGATGTCCGGGGAGCTGTTTTTT
clone_size: -; v_call: TRBV9; d_call: TRBD2; j_call: TRBJ2-2; cdr3_aa: CASTLIPRTGLAGDTGELFF; cdr3_nt: TGTGCCAGCACCTTAATCCCCCGCACCGGCCTAGCGGGGGACACCGGGGAGCTGTTTTTT
clone_size: -; v_call: TRBV29-1; d_call: TRBD2; j_call: TRBJ2-2; cdr3_aa: CSVVIGLAGAGELFF; cdr3_nt: TGCAGCGTTGTAATAGGACTAGCGGGGGCCGGGGAGCTGTTTTTT
clone_size: -; v_call: TRBV15; d_call: -; j_call: TRBJ2-7; cdr3_aa: CATSKGHEQYF; cdr3_nt: TGTGCCACCAGCAAGGGCCACGAGCAGTACTTC
clone_size: -; v_call: TRBV19; d_call: -; j_call: TRBJ2-1; cdr3_aa: CASSARSYNEQFF; cdr3_nt: TGTGCCAGTAGTGCCAGATCCTACAATGAGCAGTTCTTC
clone_size: once; v_call: TRBV6-5; d_call: -; j_call: TRBJ1-1; cdr3_aa: CASSYWGNAGNTEAFF; cdr3_nt: TGTGCCAGCAGTTACTGGGGGAACGCGGGGAACACTGAAGCTTTCTTT
clone_size: -; v_call: TRBV2; d_call: -; j_call: TRBJ1-1; cdr3_aa: CASRDRLFTNTEAFF; cdr3_nt: TGTGCCAGCAGAGACAGACTTTTTACGAACACTGAAGCTTTCTTT
clone_size: -; v_call: TRBV2; d_call: -; j_call: TRBJ2-5; cdr3_aa: CASSDGLLGDLETQYF; cdr3_nt: TGTGCCAGCAGTGACGGACTATTAGGGGATTTGGAGACCCAGTACTTC
clone_size: -; v_call: TRBV7-2; d_call: TRBD2; j_call: TRBJ2-1; cdr3_aa: CASSSVGLAGYNEQFF; cdr3_nt: TGTGCCAGCAGCTCGGTGGGGCTAGCGGGGTACAATGAGCAGTTCTTC
clone_size: once; v_call: TRBV4-2; d_call: TRBD2; j_call: TRBJ2-3; cdr3_aa: CASSFSGGGTDTQYF; cdr3_nt: TGTGCCAGCAGCTTCAGCGGGGGAGGCACAGATACGCAGTATTTT
clone_size: -; v_call: TRBV3-1/TRBV3-2; d_call: -; j_call: TRBJ2-5; cdr3_aa: CASSQERGAGAETQYF; cdr3_nt: TGTGCCAGCAGCCAAGAGAGGGGGGCGGGCGCGGAGACCCAGTACTTC
clone_size: -; v_call: TRBV6-1; d_call: TRBD2; j_call: TRBJ2-1; cdr3_aa: CASSEAQGLAGGEQFF; cdr3_nt: TGTGCCAGCAGTGAAGCTCAGGGCTTAGCGGGGGGTGAGCAGTTCTTC
clone_size: -; v_call: TRBV11-2; d_call: -; j_call: TRBJ2-6; cdr3_aa: CASSLVQGTLSGANVLTF; cdr3_nt: TGTGCCAGCAGCTTAGTCCAGGGGACCCTCTCTGGGGCCAACGTCCTGACTTTC
clone_size: once; v_call: TRBV7-2; d_call: -; j_call: TRBJ1-6; cdr3_aa: CASSLDRQGSSPLHF; cdr3_nt: TGTGCCAGCAGCTTAGATAGGCAGGGTAGCTCACCCCTCCACTTT
clone_size: once; v_call: TRBV27; d_call: TRBD2; j_call: TRBJ2-7; cdr3_aa: CASSLVLGSGVSYEQYF; cdr3_nt: TGTGCCAGCAGTTTAGTCCTCGGTAGCGGGGTTTCCTACGAGCAGTACTTC
clone_size: -; v_call: TRBV2; d_call: -; j_call: TRBJ2-7; cdr3_aa: CASNRDSYEQYF; cdr3_nt: TGTGCCAGCAACAGGGACTCCTACGAGCAGTACTTC
clone_size: once; v_call: TRBV24-1; d_call: -; j_call: TRBJ1-1; cdr3_aa: CATVARVNTEAFF; cdr3_nt: TGTGCCACCGTCGCCAGGGTGAACACTGAAGCTTTCTTT
clone_size: -; v_call: TRBV5-8; d_call: -; j_call: TRBJ2-1; cdr3_aa: CASSLTIWGGEQFF; cdr3_nt: TGTGCCAGCAGCTTGACGATCTGGGGAGGTGAGCAGTTCTTC
clone_size: once; v_call: TRBV5-5; d_call: TRBD1; j_call: TRBJ2-3; cdr3_aa: CASSSRTGTDTQYF; cdr3_nt: TGTGCCAGCAGCTCTCGGACAGGGACAGATACGCAGTATTTT
clone_size: few; v_call: TRBV4-2; d_call: -; j_call: TRBJ2-2; cdr3_aa: CASSQLLREVDTGELFF; cdr3_nt: TGTGCCAGCAGCCAATTGTTGAGGGAAGTTGACACCGGGGAGCTGTTTTTT
clone_size: -; v_call: TRBV10-3; d_call: TRBD1; j_call: TRBJ1-2; cdr3_aa: CAITNRDSSTPPYGYTF; cdr3_nt: TGTGCCATCACCAACCGGGACAGCTCAACCCCCCCCTATGGCTACACCTTC
clone_size: -; v_call: TRBV19; d_call: TRBD2; j_call: TRBJ2-2; cdr3_aa: CASIGTSGGYTGELFF; cdr3_nt: TGTGCCAGTATCGGGACTAGCGGGGGATACACCGGGGAGCTGTTTTTT
clone_size: -; v_call: TRBV28; d_call: -; j_call: TRBJ1-1; cdr3_aa: CASGWQLNTEAFF; cdr3_nt: TGTGCCAGCGGTTGGCAATTGAACACTGAAGCTTTCTTT
clone_size: -; v_call: TRBV19; d_call: TRBD1; j_call: TRBJ1-2; cdr3_aa: CASRTGGHPGGYTF; cdr3_nt: TGTGCCAGTAGGACAGGGGGTCACCCCGGAGGCTACACCTTC
clone_size: once; v_call: TRBV11-2; d_call: TRBD1; j_call: TRBJ1-1; cdr3_aa: CASSLGTGRTAFF; cdr3_nt: TGTGCCAGCAGCTTAGGGACAGGGAGGACAGCTTTCTTT
clone_size: -; v_call: TRBV2; d_call: -; j_call: TRBJ2-7; cdr3_aa: CASSVGEGTPTPLEQYF; cdr3_nt: TGTGCCAGCAGTGTAGGAGAGGGGACTCCCACCCCCCTCGAGCAGTACTTC
clone_size: -; v_call: TRBV5-6; d_call: TRBD2; j_call: TRBJ2-1; cdr3_aa: CASSDIAGRPYNEQFF; cdr3_nt: TGTGCCAGCAGTGATATAGCGGGGAGGCCCTACAATGAGCAGTTCTTC
clone_size: -; v_call: TRBV7-2; d_call: -; j_call: TRBJ1-2; cdr3_aa: CASSPWDGNYGYTF; cdr3_nt: TGTGCCAGCAGCCCCTGGGACGGTAACTATGGCTACACCTTC
clone_size: -; v_call: TRBV19; d_call: -; j_call: TRBJ2-1; cdr3_aa: CASSLRQEGYNEQFF; cdr3_nt: TGTGCCAGTAGTCTCCGACAGGAAGGGTACAATGAGCAGTTCTTC
clone_size: -; v_call: TRBV25-1; d_call: -; j_call: TRBJ1-1; cdr3_aa: CASSDTGTYQAFF; cdr3_nt: TGTGCCAGCAGTGATACGGGGACATATCAAGCTTTCTTT